Below, 9 T cell receptor beta chains from the same sample are listed, as sequenced in a study of shared clonotypes between healthy human individuals (dated by TCRdb to the early 2020s). Library generation was performed with the immunoSEQ multiplex PCR assay. TCRdb took over this immuneACCESS table, retaining in-frame rearrangements with V and J assigned. Such tables are incomplete; in checked studies, under half of the missing clones stem from an unresolved V gene, and the remainder is unexplained. In all, the sample holds around 2.1 million clones, and about 92% of those were seen once. More than 1.5% of the sample is in the top ten clones. CD8 naive samples were CD45RO-negative cells positively selected for CCR7, giving a CD45RA+CCR7+ population that excluded TemRA cells. Sequenced input: naive CD8+ T cells from PBMCs. Per the publication, the cell subset or site label means: CD45RA+CCR7+. The receptor source for this set is a man between 18 and 29 years old in good health. Some clones in this sample may be carry-over from other donors' samples.

The table lists this clone with a count of one. The chain links TRBV28 to TRBJ2-3; tentatively, D is TRBD2 (6 bases). From germline, CDR1 is MDHEN and CDR2 SYDVKM. The V gene lost 6 bases and the J gene lost 5 bases, with 27 bases spanning the gap. The CDR3 is 18 residues long. CDR3 in amino acids: CASSHRRGKVGQVDTQYF. The CDR3 DNA reads as TGTGCCAGCAGCCACCGGCGCGGGAAGGTTGGGCAAGTAGATACGCAGTATTTT.

V and J are TRBV9 and TRBJ1-4, with TRBD1 identical over 7 bases. The length of the CDR3 is 16 residues. Germline V lookup: CDR1 SGDLS, CDR2 YYNGEE. The J segment lost 3 bases and the V segment lost 3 bases, leaving 8 bases of the junction unmatched. The CDR3 DNA is TGTGCCAGCAGCGCCAACACAGGGGTACCTAATGAAAAACTGTTTTTT. Protein sequence: CASSANTGVPNEKLFF.

In its sample, this clone was seen once. V usage is TRBV29-1 and J usage is TRBJ2-1; 12 bases align to TRBD2. The length of the CDR3 is 17 residues. The V gene end was trimmed by 2 bases and the J gene end by 4 bases; junction bases not matched to a gene: 9. The germline V gene encodes CDR1 SQVTM and CDR2 ANQGSEA. DNA for the CDR3: TGCAGCGTTGAAAGAGGGCTAGCGGGGGGGAGATACAATGAGCAGTTCTTC. It is translated as CSVERGLAGGRYNEQFF.

The rearrangement uses TRBV10-3 and TRBJ2-1; no clear D gene. This CDR3 is 16 amino acids long. Between the trimmed V and J ends, which lost 0 bases and 2 bases, there was a span of 11 bases. The V gene's germline CDR1 is ENHRY and CDR2 SYGVKD. The CDR3 coding sequence is TGTGCCATCAGTGAGTCGAAGGTTTACCCCTACAATGAGCAGTTCTTC. Residues: CAISESKVYPYNEQFF.

With regard to this clone: The sample has other DNA sequences that encode this CDR3 too. The chain employs TRBV27 and TRBJ2-7, with TRBD2 identical over 10 bases. The V segment lost 2 bases and the J segment 6 bases; nucleotides outside the gene matches: 1. The germline gives CDR1 MNHEY, CDR2 SMNVEV (reference sequence). The CDR3 contains 13 residues. CDR3 in amino acids: CASSLRLAGEQYF. The CDR3 coding sequence is TGTGCCAGCAGTTTAAGACTAGCGGGCGAGCAGTACTTC.

This clone was detected a few times. Within the sample, other DNA sequences also encode this same CDR3. The CDR3 nucleotides are TGTGCCAGCAGTTGGGGAAGAACCTACGAGCAGTACTTC. Its protein product is CASSWGRTYEQYF. The V and J genes are TRBV27 and TRBJ2-7; D ambiguous. This CDR3 spans 13 amino acids. The V gene lost 4 bases and the J gene lost 2 bases, with 9 bases spanning the gap. The V gene's germline CDR1 is MNHEY and CDR2 SMNVEV (reference sequence).

The rearrangement joins TRBV28 to TRBJ2-3; TRBD2 might be the D (6 bases). The CDR3 contains 17 residues. Trimming took 3 bases from V and 6 from J, leaving 22 bases between them. Germline assignment: CDR1 MDHEN and CDR2 SYDVKM. The DNA of the CDR3 is TGTGCCAGCAGTTTTGTCTCCGTAGTAGGGACTCGTGATACGCAGTATTTT. Translation gives CASSFVSVVGTRDTQYF.

V usage is TRBV6-1 and J usage is TRBJ2-3; 7 bases map to TRBD2. Germline CDR1 and CDR2: MNHNS and SASEGT. The CDR3 is 15 residues long. V lost 7 bases, J lost 3 bases, and 10 bases stayed unmatched. CDR3 loop: CASTKGVSGTDTQYF. The CDR3 DNA is TGTGCCAGCACCAAAGGGGTTAGCGGGACAGATACGCAGTATTTT.

This chain links TRBV19 with TRBJ2-5; D gene unclear. Looked up from germline, CDR1 is LNHDA and CDR2 is SQIVND (reference sequence). CDR3 length: 13 residues. V dropped 1 base and J dropped 4 bases, with 7 bases sitting between them. The CDR3 protein is CASSIVAGETQYF. CDR3 nucleotides: TGTGCCAGTAGTATAGTGGCAGGAGAGACCCAGTACTTC. Combining the CDR3 with reference TRBV19 and TRBJ2-5 gives the whole variable domain DGGITQSPKYLFRKEGQNVTLSCEQNLNHDAMYWYRQDPGQGLRLIYYSQIVNDFQKGDIAEGYSVSREKKESFPLTVTSAQKNPTAFYLCASSIVAGETQYFGPGTRLLVL.